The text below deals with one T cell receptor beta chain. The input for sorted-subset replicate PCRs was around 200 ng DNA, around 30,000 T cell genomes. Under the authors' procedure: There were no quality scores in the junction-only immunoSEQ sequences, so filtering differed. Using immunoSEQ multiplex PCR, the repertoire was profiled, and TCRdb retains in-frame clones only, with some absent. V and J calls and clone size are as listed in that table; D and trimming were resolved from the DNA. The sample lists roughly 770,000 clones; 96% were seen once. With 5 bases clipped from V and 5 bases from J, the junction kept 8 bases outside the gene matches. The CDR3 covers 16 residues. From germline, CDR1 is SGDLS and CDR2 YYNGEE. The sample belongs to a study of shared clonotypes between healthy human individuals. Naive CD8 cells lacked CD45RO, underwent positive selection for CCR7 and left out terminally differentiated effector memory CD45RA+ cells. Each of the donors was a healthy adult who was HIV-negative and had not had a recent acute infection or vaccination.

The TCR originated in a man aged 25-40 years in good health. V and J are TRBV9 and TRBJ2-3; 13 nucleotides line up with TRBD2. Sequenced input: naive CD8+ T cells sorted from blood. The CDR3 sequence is CASSGGLAGKVDTQYF. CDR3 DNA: TGTGCCAGCAGTGGGGGACTAGCGGGAAAGGTAGATACGCAGTATTTT.